These 2 T cell receptor beta chains share one sample of origin, sequenced in a study of human T cells and chemical hapten exposure. TCRdb used MiXCR to reprocess the RACE reads, holding one entry per CDR3 protein. The repertoire holds 300,000 to 450,000 distinct CDR3 sequences, 5.1% seen once, with 2% to 3% in the top ten. The time point was: pre-sensitization, week 0. The treatment: therapeutic diphenylcyclopropenone sensitization with weekly scalp DPC. The starting material was whole blood, obtained in connection with sensitization to the hapten diphenylcyclopropenone (DPC). These TCRs come from a woman between 50 and 59 years old with alopecia areata. Some clones in this sample may be carry-over from other donors' samples.

This clonotype was seen ten or more times. This rearrangement joins TRBV6-5 to TRBJ2-7, with 15 bases fitting TRBD2. The CDR3 spans 15 residues. The V gene end was trimmed by 6 bases and the J gene end by 4 bases; junction bases not matched to a gene: 4. Germline-derived CDR1 and CDR2 are MNHEY and SVGAGI. The CDR3 region is CASRSGLAGGYEQYF. The CDR3 coding sequence is TGTGCCAGCAGGTCCGGACTAGCGGGAGGGTACGAGCAGTACTTC.

The V gene is TRBV9, the J gene TRBJ2-7; D not certain. V lost 0 bases to trimming and J lost 0 bases, with 13 bases between them. The CDR3 consists of 16 residues. CDR1 is SGDLS, CDR2 YYNGEE, per germline. CDR3 DNA sequence: TGTGCCAGCAGCGTAGCAAACAGCCCTTTCTCCTACGAGCAGTACTTC. Translated: CASSVANSPFSYEQYF. Full variable domain (missing parts from reference TRBV9 and TRBJ2-7): DSGVTQTPKHLITATGQRVTLRCSPRSGDLSVYWYQQSLDQGLQFLIQYYNGEERAKGNILERFSAQQFPDLHSELNLSSLELGDSALYFCASSVANSPFSYEQYFGPGTRLTVT.